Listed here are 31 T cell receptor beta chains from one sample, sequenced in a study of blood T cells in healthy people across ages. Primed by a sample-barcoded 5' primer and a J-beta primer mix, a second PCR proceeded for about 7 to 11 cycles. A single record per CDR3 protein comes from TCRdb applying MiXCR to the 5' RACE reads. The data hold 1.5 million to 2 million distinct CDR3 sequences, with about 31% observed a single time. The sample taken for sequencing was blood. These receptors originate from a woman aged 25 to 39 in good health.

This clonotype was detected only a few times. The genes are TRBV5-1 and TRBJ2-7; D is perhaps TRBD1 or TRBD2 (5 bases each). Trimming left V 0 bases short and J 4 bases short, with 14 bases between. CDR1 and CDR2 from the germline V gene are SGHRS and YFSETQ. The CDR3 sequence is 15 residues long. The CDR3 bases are TGCGCCAGCAGCTTGGCCGCAGGGACCTATTACGAGCAGTACTTC. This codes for CASSLAAGTYYEQYF.

The CDR3 DNA sequence: TGTGCCAGCAGCTACCCAGCGGGAGAATGGCGGGAGACCCAGTACTTC. It codes for CASSYPAGEWRETQYF. This sequence joins TRBV6-7 and TRBJ2-5; 8 bases are a match to TRBD2. Being an ORF, TRBV6-7 has a function that is uncertain. Trimming cost V 6 bases and J 5 bases; bases outside gene matches: 14. This CDR3 is 16 amino acids long.

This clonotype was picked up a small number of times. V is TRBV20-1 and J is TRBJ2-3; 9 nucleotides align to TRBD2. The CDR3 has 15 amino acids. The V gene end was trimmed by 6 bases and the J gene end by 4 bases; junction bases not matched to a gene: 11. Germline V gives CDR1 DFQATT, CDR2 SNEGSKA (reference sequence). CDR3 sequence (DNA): TGCAGTGCCGAAGCCGCTAGCGGGATACCAGATACGCAGTATTTT. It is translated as CSAEAASGIPDTQYF.

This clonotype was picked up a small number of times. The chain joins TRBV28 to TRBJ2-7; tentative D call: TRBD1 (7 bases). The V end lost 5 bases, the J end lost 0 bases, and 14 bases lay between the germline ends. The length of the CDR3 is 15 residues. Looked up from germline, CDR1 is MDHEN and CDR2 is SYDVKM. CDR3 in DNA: TGTGCCAGCAGTCCCCAGGGGGGACGCTCCTACGAGCAGTACTTC. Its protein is CASSPQGGRSYEQYF.

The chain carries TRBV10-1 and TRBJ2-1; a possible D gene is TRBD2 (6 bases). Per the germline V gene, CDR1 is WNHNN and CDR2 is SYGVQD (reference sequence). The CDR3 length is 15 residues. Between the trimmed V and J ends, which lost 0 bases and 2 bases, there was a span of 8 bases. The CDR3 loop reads CASSESSGPYNEQFF. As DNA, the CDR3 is TGCGCCAGCAGTGAGTCTAGCGGACCCTACAATGAGCAGTTCTTC.

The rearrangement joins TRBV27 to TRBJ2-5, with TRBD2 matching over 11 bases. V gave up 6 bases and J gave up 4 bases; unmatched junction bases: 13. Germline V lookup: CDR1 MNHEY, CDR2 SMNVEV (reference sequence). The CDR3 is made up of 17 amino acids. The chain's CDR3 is CASSQTSGILRGETQYF. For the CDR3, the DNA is TGTGCCAGCAGCCAGACTAGCGGGATATTGCGTGGAGAGACCCAGTACTTC.

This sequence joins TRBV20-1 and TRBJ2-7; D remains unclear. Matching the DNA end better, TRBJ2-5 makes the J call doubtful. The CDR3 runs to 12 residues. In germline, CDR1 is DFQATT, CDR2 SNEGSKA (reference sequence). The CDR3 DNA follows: TGCAGTGCTAACTCGGTAGGAGAGACCCAGTACTTC. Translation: CSANSVGETQYF.

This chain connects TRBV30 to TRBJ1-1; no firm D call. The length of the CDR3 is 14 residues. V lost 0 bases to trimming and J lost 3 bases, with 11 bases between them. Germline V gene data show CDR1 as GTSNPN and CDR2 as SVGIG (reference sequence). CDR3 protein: CAWSVDYTDTEAFF. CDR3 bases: TGTGCCTGGAGTGTAGACTATACGGACACTGAAGCTTTCTTT.

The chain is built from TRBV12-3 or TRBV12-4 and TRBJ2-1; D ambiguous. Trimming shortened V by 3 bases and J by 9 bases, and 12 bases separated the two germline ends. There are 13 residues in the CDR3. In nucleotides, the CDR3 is TGTGCCAGCAGTTTCCTCTGGGTTGGTGAGCAGTTCTTC. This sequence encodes CASSFLWVGEQFF.

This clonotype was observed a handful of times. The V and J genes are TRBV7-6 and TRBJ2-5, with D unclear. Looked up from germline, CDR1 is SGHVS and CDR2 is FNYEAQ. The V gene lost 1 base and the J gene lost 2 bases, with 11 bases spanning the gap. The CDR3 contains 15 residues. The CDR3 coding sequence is TGTGCCAGCAGCTTAGAGGACGGTTATCAAGAGACCCAGTACTTC. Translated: CASSLEDGYQETQYF.

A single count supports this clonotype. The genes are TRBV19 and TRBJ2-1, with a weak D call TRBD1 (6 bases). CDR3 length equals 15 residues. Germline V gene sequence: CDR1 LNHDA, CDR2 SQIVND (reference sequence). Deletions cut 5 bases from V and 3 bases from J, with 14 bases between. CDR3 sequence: CASSPTTGLYNEQFF. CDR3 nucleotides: TGTGCCAGTAGTCCGACGACAGGTCTCTACAATGAGCAGTTCTTC.

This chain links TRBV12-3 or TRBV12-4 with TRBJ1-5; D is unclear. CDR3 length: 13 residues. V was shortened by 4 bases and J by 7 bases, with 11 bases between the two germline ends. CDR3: CASSSDQPQPQHF. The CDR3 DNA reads TGTGCCAGCAGTTCTGACCAGCCGCAGCCCCAGCATTTT.

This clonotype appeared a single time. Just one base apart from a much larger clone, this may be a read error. DNA of the CDR3: TGTGCCGGCAGTGAAGGACCTTATGGCTACACCTTC. As protein: CAGSEGPYGYTF. J is TRBJ1-2 and V is TRBV6-1; D not resolved. The CDR3 sequence is 12 residues long. The germline CDR1 and CDR2 sequences are MNHNS and SASEGT.

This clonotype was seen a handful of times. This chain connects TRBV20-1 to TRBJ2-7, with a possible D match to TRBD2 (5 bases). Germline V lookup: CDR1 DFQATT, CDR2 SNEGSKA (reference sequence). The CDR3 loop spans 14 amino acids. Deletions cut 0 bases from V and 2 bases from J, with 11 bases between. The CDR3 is CSARDVTEAYEQYF. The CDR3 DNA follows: TGCAGTGCTAGAGATGTGACGGAGGCCTACGAGCAGTACTTC.

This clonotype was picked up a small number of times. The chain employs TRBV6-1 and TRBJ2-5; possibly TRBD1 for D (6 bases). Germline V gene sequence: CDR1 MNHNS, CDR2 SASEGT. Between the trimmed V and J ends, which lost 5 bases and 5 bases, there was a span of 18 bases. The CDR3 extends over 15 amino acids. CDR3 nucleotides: TGTGCCAGCAGTCCACAGGGTGGGTCACGGGAGACCCAGTACTTC. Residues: CASSPQGGSRETQYF.

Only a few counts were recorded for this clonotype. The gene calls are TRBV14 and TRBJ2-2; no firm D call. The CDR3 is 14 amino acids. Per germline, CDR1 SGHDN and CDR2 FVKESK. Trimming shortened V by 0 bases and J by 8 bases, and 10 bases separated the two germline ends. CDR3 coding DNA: TGTGCCAGCAGCCAAGAAATGGCATATGGGGAGCTGTTTTTT. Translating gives CASSQEMAYGELFF.

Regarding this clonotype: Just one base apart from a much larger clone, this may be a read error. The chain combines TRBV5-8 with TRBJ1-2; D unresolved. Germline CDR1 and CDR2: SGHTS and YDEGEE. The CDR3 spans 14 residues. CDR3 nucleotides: TGTGCCAGCAGCTTCCCGTCCAGTTCTTATGGCTGCACCTTC. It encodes CASSFPSSSYGCTF.

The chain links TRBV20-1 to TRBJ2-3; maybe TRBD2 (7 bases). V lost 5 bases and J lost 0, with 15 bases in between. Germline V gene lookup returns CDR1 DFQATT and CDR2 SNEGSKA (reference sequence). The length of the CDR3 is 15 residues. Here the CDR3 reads CSAERGGTSTDTQYF. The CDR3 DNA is TGCAGTGCTGAGAGGGGGGGCACCAGCACAGATACGCAGTATTTT.

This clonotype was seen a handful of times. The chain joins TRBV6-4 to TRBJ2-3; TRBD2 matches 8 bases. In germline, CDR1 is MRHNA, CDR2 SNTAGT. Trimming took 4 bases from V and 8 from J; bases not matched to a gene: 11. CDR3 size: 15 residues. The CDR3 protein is CASSVTSDRSGTQYF. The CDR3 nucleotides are TGTGCCAGCAGTGTGACTAGCGATCGCTCTGGTACGCAGTATTTT.

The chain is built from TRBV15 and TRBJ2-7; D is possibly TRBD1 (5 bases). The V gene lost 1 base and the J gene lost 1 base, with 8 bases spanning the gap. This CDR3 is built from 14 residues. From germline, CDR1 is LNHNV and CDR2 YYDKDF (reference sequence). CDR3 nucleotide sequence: TGTGCCACCAGCAGAGTGACAGATTCCTACGAGCAGTACTTC. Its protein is CATSRVTDSYEQYF.

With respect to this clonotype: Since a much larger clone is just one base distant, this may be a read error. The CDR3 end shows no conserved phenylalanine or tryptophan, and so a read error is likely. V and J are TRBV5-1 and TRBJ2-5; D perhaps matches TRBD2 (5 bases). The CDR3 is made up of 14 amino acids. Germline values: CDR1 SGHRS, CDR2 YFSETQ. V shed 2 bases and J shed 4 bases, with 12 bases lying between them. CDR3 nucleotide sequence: TGCGCCAGCAGCTTTCCTGACGGACTAGAGACCCAGTACTGC. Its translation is CASSFPDGLETQYC.

In DNA form, the CDR3 reads TGTGCCAGCAGCTTTCTCACGGGGGGGACCGGGGAGCTGTTTTTT. Protein sequence: CASSFLTGGTGELFF. This chain connects TRBV7-8 to TRBJ2-2; 8 bases are a match to TRBD2. Germline CDR1 SGHVS, CDR2 FQNEAQ. The CDR3 is 15 residues long. Trimming cost V 3 bases and J 5 bases; bases outside gene matches: 5.

CDR3 in amino acids: CANKLASYNEQYF. The CDR3 DNA follows: TGTGCCAACAAACTAGCGTCCTACAATGAGCAGTACTTC. The V call is TRBV12-3 or TRBV12-4, the J call TRBJ2-7; 7 nucleotides match TRBD2. J lost 7 bases, V lost 10 bases, and 13 bases had no gene match. CDR3 length: 13 residues.

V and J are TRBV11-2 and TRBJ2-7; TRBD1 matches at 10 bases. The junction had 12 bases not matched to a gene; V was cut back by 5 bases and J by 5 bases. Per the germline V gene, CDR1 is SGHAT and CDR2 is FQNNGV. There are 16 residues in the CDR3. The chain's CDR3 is CASSPWDGTGAHEQYF. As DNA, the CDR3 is TGTGCCAGCAGCCCATGGGATGGGACAGGGGCGCACGAGCAGTACTTC. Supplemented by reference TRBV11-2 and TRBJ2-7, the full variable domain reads EAGVAQSPRYKIIEKRQSVAFWCNPISGHATLYWYQQILGQGPKLLIQFQNNGVVDDSQLPKDRFSAERLKGVDSTLKIQPAKLEDSAVYLCASSPWDGTGAHEQYFGPGTRLTVT.

CDR3 nucleotide sequence: TGTGCCAGCAGCCCCAAACCTGGAATGGGTTCACCCCTCCACTTT. Translating gives CASSPKPGMGSPLHF. The genes are TRBV6-5 and TRBJ1-6; D is ambiguous. V dropped 6 bases and J dropped 9 bases, with 18 bases sitting between them. The V gene's germline CDR1 is MNHEY and CDR2 SVGAGI. The length of the CDR3 is 15 residues.

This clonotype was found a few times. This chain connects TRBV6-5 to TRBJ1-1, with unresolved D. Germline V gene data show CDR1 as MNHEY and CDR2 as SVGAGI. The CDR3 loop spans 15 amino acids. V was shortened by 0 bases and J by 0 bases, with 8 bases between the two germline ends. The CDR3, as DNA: TGTGCCAGCAGTTACTCCGGATACCTGAACACTGAAGCTTTCTTT. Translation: CASSYSGYLNTEAFF.

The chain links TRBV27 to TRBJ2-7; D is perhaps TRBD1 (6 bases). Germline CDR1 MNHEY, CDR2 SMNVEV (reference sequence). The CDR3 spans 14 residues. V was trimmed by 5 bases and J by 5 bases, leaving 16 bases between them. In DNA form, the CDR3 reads TGTGCCAGCAGTCGGCGGCAGGGGAACCACGAGCAGTACTTC. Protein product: CASSRRQGNHEQYF.

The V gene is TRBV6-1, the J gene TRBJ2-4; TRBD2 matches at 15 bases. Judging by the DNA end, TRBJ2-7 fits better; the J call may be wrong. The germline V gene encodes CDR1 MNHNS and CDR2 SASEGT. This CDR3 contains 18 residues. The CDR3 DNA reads TGTGCCAGCAGTGCTGGACTAGCGGGAGGGCCGTTCAAGCACGAGCAGTACTTC. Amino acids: CASSAGLAGGPFKHEQYF.

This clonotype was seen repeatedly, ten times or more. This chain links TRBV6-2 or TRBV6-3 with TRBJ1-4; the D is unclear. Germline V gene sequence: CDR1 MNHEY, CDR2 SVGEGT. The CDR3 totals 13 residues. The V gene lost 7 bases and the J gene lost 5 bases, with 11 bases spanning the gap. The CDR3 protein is CASTPTENEKLFF. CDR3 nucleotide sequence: TGTGCCAGCACCCCGACTGAGAATGAAAAACTGTTTTTT.

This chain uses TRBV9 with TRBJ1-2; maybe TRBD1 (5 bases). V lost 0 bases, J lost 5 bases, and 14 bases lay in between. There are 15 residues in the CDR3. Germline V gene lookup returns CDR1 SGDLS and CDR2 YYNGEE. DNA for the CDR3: TGTGCCAGCAGCGTAGTAGGGGATGCATATTATGGCTACACCTTC. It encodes CASSVVGDAYYGYTF.

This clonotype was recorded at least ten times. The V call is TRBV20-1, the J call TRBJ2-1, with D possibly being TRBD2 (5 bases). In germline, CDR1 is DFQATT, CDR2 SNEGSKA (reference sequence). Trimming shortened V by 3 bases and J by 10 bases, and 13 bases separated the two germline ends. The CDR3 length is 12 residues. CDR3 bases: TGCAGTGCTAGGAGTCAAACGGGGGAGCAGTTCTTC. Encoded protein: CSARSQTGEQFF.